This T cell receptor (beta chain) is drawn from a study of blood T cell repertoires in COVID-19. At the level of the study: The United States, Italy and Spain were the sources of the acute and convalescent COVID-19 samples.

In the original processing: Reference gene primer amplification yielded estimated nucleated cell counts. The assay was immunoSEQ multiplex PCR, and TCRdb's table has in-frame clones only and misses some. That table gives V, J and clone size, and the DNA gave D and trimming. The sample contains just over 150,000 clones, 80% to 90% of which appear only once. The J segment lost 4 bases and the V segment lost 4 bases, leaving 3 bases of the junction unmatched. This CDR3 region has 14 residues. Germline lookup yields CDR1 WNHNN and CDR2 SYGVQD (reference sequence). This chain connects TRBV10-1 to TRBJ2-3; 9 positions match TRBD2. Sequenced: peripheral blood. This receptor was obtained from a woman aged 70-85 years with acute or convalescent COVID-19. The CDR3 here is CASSGAGGADTQYF. For the CDR3, the DNA is TGCGCCAGCAGTGGAGCGGGGGGAGCAGATACGCAGTATTTT.